The present T cell receptor beta chain was sequenced within a study of blood T cell repertoires in COVID-19. Background on the study: Collection of acute and convalescent COVID-19 samples took place in the United States, Italy and Spain.

Original processing methods: Amplifying reference gene primers gave estimates of nucleated cell counts. Measured with immunoSEQ multiplex PCR; TCRdb has only the in-frame clones, and not every one. V, J and clone size reflect that table, while D and trimming were determined from the DNA. The data show 190,000 or so clones, more than 60% seen once. Specimen: peripheral blood. The receptor was derived from a man between 50 and 59 years old who had recovered from COVID-19.

The CDR3 sequence is CASSNAGANNSPLHF. CDR3 coding DNA: TGTGCCAGCAGCAATGCAGGTGCAAATAATTCACCCCTCCACTTT. J is TRBJ1-6 and V is TRBV21-1; TRBD1, as called in the table, went unchecked against the DNA. TRBV21-1 is reported as a pseudogene. The CDR3 extends over 15 amino acids.